This T cell receptor beta chain was found in a study of T cell repertoires in cytomegalovirus infection. Overall study: Used in the study were CMV epitopes, some recently identified and HLA-C-restricted, others well-studied and HLA-B-restricted. Carrying CMV and the relevant HLA type showed in public TCR beta signatures.

Note on this clonotype: Its antigen is not known.

General study points: CMV-specific HLA-C-restricted TCR beta clonotypes dominated the ex vivo response.

This CDR3 is 11 amino acids long. The V end was cut by 5 bases, the J end by 7 bases, with 9 bases between. From the reads, TCRdb called clonotypes with MiXCR, one entry per CDR3 protein. Seen here are a few hundred thousand distinct CDR3 sequences, 35% to 50% observed once, and the top ten hold 48%. The receptor was isolated from a human donor in good health (CMV status not recorded). Some clones in this sample may be carry-over from other donors' samples. Specimen: cultured PBMCs, collected from culture after CMV antigen stimulation. This chain joins TRBV12-3 or TRBV12-4 and TRBJ2-7, with D perhaps TRBD2 (5 bases). CDR3 nucleotide sequence: TGTGCCAGCAGTATAGAGCGGGAGCAGTACTTC. As protein: CASSIEREQYF.